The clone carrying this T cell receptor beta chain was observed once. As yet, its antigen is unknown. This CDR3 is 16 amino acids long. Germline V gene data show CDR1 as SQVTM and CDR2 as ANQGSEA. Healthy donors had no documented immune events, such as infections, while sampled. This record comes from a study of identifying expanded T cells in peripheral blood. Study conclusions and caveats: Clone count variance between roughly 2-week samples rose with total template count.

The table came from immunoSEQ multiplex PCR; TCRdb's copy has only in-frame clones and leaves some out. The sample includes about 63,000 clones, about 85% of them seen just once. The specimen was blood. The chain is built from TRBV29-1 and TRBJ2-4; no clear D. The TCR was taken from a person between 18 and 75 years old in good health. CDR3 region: CTLPGDQRLAKNIQYF. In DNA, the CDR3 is TGCACCCTTCCCGGTGATCAGAGACTAGCCAAAAACATTCAGTACTTC.